Listed below are T cell receptor beta chains from one sample, sequenced in a study of Ad26.COV2.S vaccination and SARS-CoV-2 variants. Repertoires were generated with immunoSEQ multiplex PCR, while TCRdb's copy carries only in-frame clones and drops some. The table lists about 280,000 clones, about 89% of them singletons. Sequences were derived from peripheral blood, sampled in a trial of Ad26.COV2.S vaccine versus placebo. These receptors all stem from a person between 18 and 59 years old who received the Ad26.COV2.S COVID-19 vaccine or a placebo. Each CDR3 is given with its conserved first and last residue. The D gene is left open where the match is weak. Some rows have no size entry. The others give once, few or many, or a class for an expanded clone.

j_gene | abundance | d_gene | v_gene | CDR3nt | CDR3aa
TRBJ2-7 | NA | NA | TRBV6-5 | TGTGCCAGCAGCCAAGATCCCCAATACGAGCAGTACTTC | CASSQDPQYEQYF
TRBJ1-1 | NA | NA | TRBV18 | TGTGCCAGCTCACCCCCCTCCAGGGTAGAGACTGAAGCTTTCTTT | CASSPPSRVETEAFF
TRBJ1-2 | NA | NA | TRBV6-5 | TGTGCCAGCAGTTACCGCGCATCGAATACCCGGAATGGCTACACCTTC | CASSYRASNTRNGYTF
TRBJ1-1 | NA | TRBD1 | TRBV5-1 | TGCGCCAGCAGCCCCGGGACAGGGGGCACTGAAGCTTTCTTT | CASSPGTGGTEAFF
TRBJ2-6 | NA | NA | TRBV4-2 | TGTGCCAGCAGCCAAGATGGGACCTCCAGTTGGGCCAACGTCCTGACTTTC | CASSQDGTSSWANVLTF
TRBJ2-1 | NA | NA | TRBV11-2 | TGTGCCAGCAGCCCTGGGTCGGGGCCCGAGTTCTTC | CASSPGSGPEFF
TRBJ1-5 | NA | NA | TRBV7-9 | TGTGCCAGCAGCTTAGTTGGGCAGGGCGGGGATCAGCCCCAGCATTTT | CASSLVGQGGDQPQHF
TRBJ2-1 | NA | NA | TRBV9 | TGTGCCAGCAGCCTTAAGGGGGAGAGACTCAATGAGCAGTTCTTC | CASSLKGERLNEQFF
TRBJ2-7 | NA | NA | TRBV18 | TGTGCCAGCTCAAGCACCGGAAGACACTACGAGCAGTACTTC | CASSSTGRHYEQYF
TRBJ2-2 | NA | TRBD2 | TRBV5-1 | TGCGCCAGCAGCTTGTTACTACTAGCGGGGGGTTCCACCGGGGAGCTGTTTTTT | CASSLLLLAGGSTGELFF
TRBJ1-1 | NA | NA | TRBV5-8 | TGTGCCAGCAGCCGGGAAATGAACACTGAAGCTTTCTTT | CASSREMNTEAFF
TRBJ1-2 | NA | NA | TRBV10-1 | TGCGCCAGCCACGTTACAATAACCTATGGCTACACCTTC | CASHVTITYGYTF
TRBJ1-2 | NA | NA | TRBV12-3/TRBV12-4 | TGTGCCAGCAGTTTCCGCAGAAGCTATGGCTACACCTTC | CASSFRRSYGYTF
TRBJ2-1 | NA | NA | TRBV12-3/TRBV12-4 | TGTGCCAGCAGTTTATCGGGATACAATGAGCAGTTCTTC | CASSLSGYNEQFF
TRBJ2-3 | once | TRBD2 | TRBV3-1/TRBV3-2 | TGTGCCAGCAGCCAAGATCATGGAGGACTAGCGGGAGCCACAGATACGCAGTATTTT | CASSQDHGGLAGATDTQYF
TRBJ2-1 | NA | TRBD2 | TRBV7-2 | TGTGCCAGCAGCTTCGCGGGAGCATACAATGAGCAGTTCTTC | CASSFAGAYNEQFF
TRBJ2-5 | NA | TRBD2 | TRBV5-4 | TGTGCCAGCAGCTTATATGGGACTAGCGGGAGAGTCCAGTACTTC | CASSLYGTSGRVQYF
TRBJ1-1 | NA | NA | TRBV7-9 | TGTGCCAGCAGCTTAGATACAGGGAGGACTGAAGCTTTCTTT | CASSLDTGRTEAFF
TRBJ2-1 | NA | NA | TRBV6-4 | TGTGCCAGCAGTCCTGGGGGCGGGAGATACAATGAGCAGTTCTTC | CASSPGGGRYNEQFF
TRBJ1-1 | NA | TRBD1 | TRBV7-8 | TGTGCCAGCAGCTCAAGCTCCGGGACAGTCGACACTGAAGCTTTCTTT | CASSSSSGTVDTEAFF
TRBJ2-1 | once | TRBD2 | TRBV7-9 | TGTGCCAGCAGCTTAGCTAGCGGGGGGCCTAACGATGAGCAGTTCTTC | CASSLASGGPNDEQFF
TRBJ2-2 | NA | TRBD2 | TRBV4-1 | TGCGCCAGCAGCCAAGATCCCCGGACTAGCGGGGGGTGGGTCGGGGAGCTGTTTTTT | CASSQDPRTSGGWVGELFF
TRBJ1-5 | NA | NA | TRBV19 | TGTGCCAGTAGTGCTTCAAGTGGGCCCCAGCATTTT | CASSASSGPQHF
TRBJ1-3 | NA | NA | TRBV6-1 | TGTGCCAGCAGTGAGGGGGACCCCAGCTCTGGAAACACCATATATTTT | CASSEGDPSSGNTIYF
TRBJ1-2 | NA | NA | TRBV11-2 | TGTGCCAGCAGCTCAAACTCTGGGGGGGCTGGTGGCTACACCTTC | CASSSNSGGAGGYTF
TRBJ2-6 | NA | NA | TRBV4-2 | TGTGCCAGCAGCCAATCCCATGACCGAAGCTCTGGGGCCAACGTCCTGACTTTC | CASSQSHDRSSGANVLTF
TRBJ2-5 | NA | TRBD2 | TRBV2 | TGTGCCAGCAGTGTTAGGACTAGCGGACAAGAGACCCAGTACTTC | CASSVRTSGQETQYF
TRBJ1-6 | NA | NA | TRBV3-1/TRBV3-2 | TGTGCCAGCAGCCAAGGATCGACAGGAGGGCGTCCCCTCCACTTT | CASSQGSTGGRPLHF
TRBJ1-3 | once | NA | TRBV7-2 | TGTGCCAGCAGCTCCAGGGTGGACACCATATATTTT | CASSSRVDTIYF
TRBJ2-2 | NA | NA | TRBV7-9 | TGTGCCAGCAGCTCGCAGGGTGGCACCGGGGAGCTGTTTTTT | CASSSQGGTGELFF
TRBJ2-4 | NA | TRBD2 | TRBV18 | TGTGCCAGCTCACCATCGCGGGGGGGCGGGAACATTCAGTACTTC | CASSPSRGGGNIQYF
TRBJ2-1 | NA | NA | TRBV7-7 | TGTGCCAGCAGCTTAACACAGGAAGCCTACAATGAGCAGTTCTTC | CASSLTQEAYNEQFF
TRBJ1-4 | NA | TRBD1 | TRBV2 | TGTGCCAGCAGTGAGAAGGGACAGGGGGTAAAGCTGTTTTTT | CASSEKGQGVKLFF
TRBJ2-4 | NA | TRBD2 | TRBV3-1/TRBV3-2 | TGTGCCAGCAGCCAAGTACAGCGGGAGACCAAAAACATTCAGTACTTC | CASSQVQRETKNIQYF
TRBJ1-5 | NA | NA | TRBV9 | TGTGCCAGCAGCGTCGGGTTTAGCAATCAGCCCCAGCATTTT | CASSVGFSNQPQHF
TRBJ2-5 | NA | NA | TRBV6-5 | TGTGCCAGCAGTTACGAGGGGCGAAAGACCCAGTACTTC | CASSYEGRKTQYF
TRBJ2-7 | NA | NA | TRBV4-3 | TGCGCCAGCAGCCAGGTCTTAGGGGGTGGCTACGAGCAGTACTTC | CASSQVLGGGYEQYF
TRBJ2-5 | NA | NA | TRBV9 | TGTGCCAGCAGCGCACTCCCCGGGACAGAGACCCAGTACTTC | CASSALPGTETQYF
TRBJ2-1 | NA | TRBD2 | TRBV9 | TGTGCCAGCAGCCTTCTAGCGGGAGTCAACAATGAGCAGTTCTTC | CASSLLAGVNNEQFF
TRBJ2-1 | NA | TRBD1 | TRBV2 | TGTGCCAGCAGTGAAAGGCCCCCAGGGACAGGGTTCAACAATGAGCAGTTCTTC | CASSERPPGTGFNNEQFF
TRBJ2-1 | NA | TRBD2 | TRBV5-1 | TGCGCCAGCATACCGGGACTAGCGGGAGGGTACAATGAGCAGTTCTTC | CASIPGLAGGYNEQFF
TRBJ1-3 | NA | TRBD1 | TRBV18 | TGTGCCAGCTCACCTGGGACAGGGGCGTCGGGAAACACCATATATTTT | CASSPGTGASGNTIYF
TRBJ1-2 | NA | NA | TRBV12-3/TRBV12-4 | TGTGCCAGCACTCCGGGCCGGTATGGCTACACCTTC | CASTPGRYGYTF
TRBJ2-7 | NA | NA | TRBV11-2 | TGTGCCAGCAGCTTAACGACAGGGAGGGAGCAGTACTTC | CASSLTTGREQYF
TRBJ1-1 | NA | NA | TRBV2 | TGTGCCAGCAGTGTAGGGGTGCGCACTGAAGCTTTCTTT | CASSVGVRTEAFF
TRBJ1-4 | NA | TRBD1 | TRBV6-5 | TGTGCCAGCAAGACAGGGGGCGTAGGGGAAAAACTGTTTTTT | CASKTGGVGEKLFF
TRBJ2-2 | NA | NA | TRBV27 | TGTGCCAGCAGTCCGCCGCCATGGGGAGGGAACACCGGGGAGCTGTTTTTT | CASSPPPWGGNTGELFF
TRBJ2-3 | NA | TRBD1 | TRBV27 | TGTGCCAGCAGTTCGAACAGGGGTCGAACAGATACGCAGTATTTT | CASSSNRGRTDTQYF
TRBJ2-7 | NA | TRBD2 | TRBV6-6 | TGTGCCAGCAGGCCGACTAGCGGGAGTGTTGAGCAGTACTTC | CASRPTSGSVEQYF
TRBJ2-7 | NA | TRBD2 | TRBV6-2/TRBV6-3 | TGTGCCAGCAGTTACGACCCGGGACTAGCGGCCGAGCAGTACTTC | CASSYDPGLAAEQYF
TRBJ2-7 | NA | NA | TRBV5-4 | TGTGCCAGCAGCTTGGCCGGGACGGCGGCCTACGAGCAGTACTTC | CASSLAGTAAYEQYF
TRBJ2-1 | NA | NA | TRBV5-4 | TGTGCCAGCAGCTTGGGACGCGAGGGCGTGGGTAATGAGCAGTTCTTC | CASSLGREGVGNEQFF
TRBJ1-2 | NA | TRBD1 | TRBV4-2 | TGTGCCAGCAGCCGCGGACAGGGGTGGGATGGCTACACCTTC | CASSRGQGWDGYTF